This entry lists 4 T cell receptor beta chains sequenced from one sample in a study of cytomegalovirus exposure and HLA in healthy donors. Using immunoSEQ multiplex PCR, the repertoire was profiled, and TCRdb retains in-frame clones only, with some absent. The sample has around 150,000 clones, 70% to 90% seen once. The sequenced sample was PBMCs. These receptors originate from a young woman in good health and CMV-seronegative.

This chain links TRBV4-1 with TRBJ1-1, with D possibly being TRBD1 (6 bases). CDR1 MGHRA and CDR2 YSYEKL come from the germline V gene. There are 14 residues in the CDR3. Trimming cost V 3 bases and J 6 bases, with 14 bases left between them. This chain's CDR3 is CASSHFPRQAEAFF. CDR3 DNA: TGCGCCAGCAGCCATTTTCCTCGACAGGCTGAAGCTTTCTTT.

The V and J genes are TRBV13 and TRBJ1-2, with TRBD1 matching over 9 bases. CDR3 length: 16 amino acids. J gave up 3 bases and V 1 base, and 6 bases lay outside the gene matches. Germline loops: CDR1 PRHDT, CDR2 FYEKMQ (reference sequence). The CDR3 sequence is CASSLAPGTGHYGYTF. In DNA, the CDR3 is TGTGCCAGCAGCTTAGCCCCCGGGACAGGGCACTATGGCTACACCTTC.

The chain uses TRBV5-1 and TRBJ1-1, with a possible D match to TRBD1 (5 bases). The V end lost 5 bases, the J end lost 4 bases, and 18 bases lay between the germline ends. The CDR3 loop spans 15 amino acids. From germline, CDR1 is SGHRS and CDR2 YFSETQ. CDR3 amino acids: CASSVEPGRGTEAFF. The CDR3, as DNA: TGCGCCAGCAGTGTAGAGCCAGGGCGAGGCACTGAAGCTTTCTTT.

The chain has TRBV6-5 and TRBJ1-1; possibly TRBD1 for D (6 bases). V was pared by 6 bases and J by 4 bases, with 12 bases between. Germline CDR1 reads MNHEY; CDR2 reads SVGAGI. The length of the CDR3 is 13 residues. The CDR3 is CASRYRGGTEAFF. CDR3 sequence (DNA): TGTGCCAGCAGATATAGGGGGGGCACTGAAGCTTTCTTT.